These 15 T cell receptor beta chains were all obtained from the same sample, sequenced in a study of PD-L1 blockade in urothelial cancer. Repertoires were generated with immunoSEQ multiplex PCR, while TCRdb's copy carries only in-frame clones and drops some. The data show approximately 65,000 clones, around nine tenths seen once. The sample in question was PBMCs, obtained around atezolizumab (anti-PD-L1) treatment. Receptors were obtained from a man between 60 and 70 years old with urothelial cancer.

This chain joins TRBV7-2 and TRBJ2-7, with 10 positions matching TRBD2. Losses at the gene ends were 4 bases for V and 5 bases for J; bases not matched to a gene: 8. Germline V CDR1 and CDR2: SGHTA, FQGNSA. This CDR3 has 15 amino acids. Here the CDR3 reads CASSSFALAGNEQYF. In DNA form, the CDR3 reads TGTGCCAGCAGCTCCTTCGCACTAGCGGGAAACGAGCAGTACTTC.

The chain uses TRBV27 and TRBJ2-7; 7 bases are shared with TRBD1. V shed 3 bases, J shed 2 bases, and the junction held 7 bases outside the gene matches. The germline CDR1 and CDR2 sequences are MNHEY and SMNVEV (reference sequence). The CDR3 is 15 amino acids. As DNA, the CDR3 is TGTGCCAGCAGTTTCGCTACAGGGGTTACCTACGAGCAGTACTTC. Encoded protein: CASSFATGVTYEQYF.

The rearrangement links TRBV11-2 to TRBJ2-1; 10 bases align to TRBD1. Germline V gene data show CDR1 as SGHAT and CDR2 as FQNNGV. The CDR3 is made up of 15 amino acids. V was pared by 1 base and J by 8 bases, with 5 bases of the junction left unmatched. This CDR3 reads CASSLVGTGVDEQFF. CDR3 in DNA: TGTGCCAGCAGCTTAGTCGGGACAGGGGTCGATGAGCAGTTCTTC.

The gene calls are TRBV7-3 and TRBJ2-1; 9 positions agree with TRBD1. The V and J ends lost 5 bases and 5 bases, in that order; junction bases with no gene match: 4. The CDR3 contains 14 residues. Per the germline V gene, CDR1 is SGHTA and CDR2 is FQGTGA. CDR3 residues: CASSKNRGHNEQFF. The CDR3 nucleotides are TGTGCCAGCAGCAAAAACAGGGGGCACAATGAGCAGTTCTTC.

This clone was seen a handful of times. This chain connects TRBV14 to TRBJ1-3; a possible D gene is TRBD1 (5 bases). CDR3 length equals 12 residues. V lost 1 base, J lost 16 bases, and 14 bases lay in between. CDR1 and CDR2 from the germline V gene are SGHDN and FVKESK. The CDR3 DNA follows: TGTGCCAGCAGCCAAGGACCTTGGGGCGCCTATTTT. Translated: CASSQGPWGAYF.

The chain uses TRBV6-6 and TRBJ1-2; no firm D call. The CDR3 runs 15 residues. Germline V gene sequence: CDR1 MNHNY, CDR2 SVGAGI (reference sequence). Trimming took off 6 bases at V and 4 bases at J, with 18 bases between the two ends. The CDR3 nucleotides read TGTGCCAGCAGCCCCTACATCGAGGTTTTCTATGGCTACACCTTC. Translated, it gives CASSPYIEVFYGYTF.

The chain has TRBV4-2 and TRBJ2-7, with 9 bases matching TRBD2. Germline V CDR1 and CDR2: LGHNA, YNFKEQ. V shed 0 bases, J shed 4 bases, and the junction held 4 bases outside the gene matches. The CDR3 is 15 residues long. The CDR3 region is CASSQEAGGGYEQYF. The CDR3 bases are TGTGCCAGCAGCCAAGAAGCGGGGGGTGGGTACGAGCAGTACTTC.

The chain uses TRBV7-3 and TRBJ2-6; 8 nucleotides line up with TRBD1. Germline CDR1 SGHTA, CDR2 FQGTGA. CDR3 length: 16 amino acids. V lost 1 base, J lost 2 bases, and 1 base stayed unmatched. CDR3 DNA: TGTGCCAGCAGCTTAAGGGACAGGCCTGGGGCCAACGTCCTGACTTTC. Residues: CASSLRDRPGANVLTF.

This chain joins TRBV13 and TRBJ2-7; 9 positions match TRBD2. CDR3 length equals 15 residues. Germline values: CDR1 PRHDT, CDR2 FYEKMQ (reference sequence). V lost 4 bases to trimming and J lost 2 bases; unmatched junction nucleotides: 6. CDR3 sequence (DNA): TGTGCCAGCAGCTCTCGGACTAGCGCCACCTACGAGCAGTACTTC. This gives the protein CASSSRTSATYEQYF. The variable domain in full, with the rest retrieved from reference TRBV13 and TRBJ2-7, is AAGVIQSPRHLIKEKRETATLKCYPIPRHDTVYWYQQGPGQDPQFLISFYEKMQSDKGSIPDRFSAQQFSDYHSELNMSSLELGDSALYFCASSSRTSATYEQYFGPGTRLTVT.

This clone has only one observation. The chain uses TRBV11-3 and TRBJ2-1; 8 bases line up with TRBD2. The ends lost 5 bases at V and 4 bases at J; junction bases unmatched: 4. CDR3 size: 14 residues. Looked up from germline, CDR1 is SGHNT and CDR2 is YENEEA. The CDR3 reads CASSHSGKYNEQFF. The DNA of the CDR3 is TGTGCCAGCAGCCATAGCGGGAAATACAATGAGCAGTTCTTC.

The chain employs TRBV18 and TRBJ1-1; 8 bases are shared with TRBD1. The CDR3 runs to 17 residues. With 0 bases clipped from V and 3 bases from J, the junction kept 9 bases outside the gene matches. Germline loops: CDR1 KGHSH, CDR2 LQKENI. The CDR3 bases are TGTGCCAGCTCACCACCGGGCAGGGGGCAGGTTTACACTGAAGCTTTCTTT. Its translation: CASSPPGRGQVYTEAFF.

V is TRBV6-1 and J is TRBJ2-7; no clear D gene. The germline V gene has CDR1 MNHNS and CDR2 SASEGT. The CDR3 sequence is 12 residues long. The germline V and J ends were trimmed by 2 bases and 4 bases, with 6 bases remaining between them. The CDR3 nucleotides are TGTGCCAGCAGTGAATCCGGTTACGAGCAGTACTTC. Translating gives CASSESGYEQYF.

This clone showed up just a few times. This chain uses TRBV5-4 with TRBJ2-2, with 8 bases aligning to TRBD2. Germline lookup yields CDR1 SGHNT and CDR2 YYREEE (reference sequence). The CDR3 is made up of 15 amino acids. V lost 5 bases to trimming and J lost 4 bases; unmatched junction nucleotides: 7. The CDR3 DNA follows: TGTGCCAGCAGGGCCGGGACTAGTATCACCGGGGAGCTGTTTTTT. This gives the protein CASRAGTSITGELFF.

In this sample, this clone turned up once. The chain joins TRBV19 to TRBJ1-5, with D possibly matching TRBD1 (5 bases). The ends were cut back, 3 bases at V and 16 bases at J, with 22 bases in the middle. The CDR3 is made up of 14 amino acids. Germline assignment: CDR1 LNHDA and CDR2 SQIVND (reference sequence). The CDR3 protein is CASSISGVESRGHF. The CDR3 region has the DNA TGTGCCAGTAGTATCTCGGGGGTGGAGAGTAGAGGACATTTT. Full variable domain (missing parts from reference TRBV19 and TRBJ1-5): DGGITQSPKYLFRKEGQNVTLSCEQNLNHDAMYWYRQDPGQGLRLIYYSQIVNDFQKGDIAEGYSVSREKKESFPLTVTSAQKNPTAFYLCASSISGVESRGHFGDGTRLSIL.

This chain uses TRBV7-8 with TRBJ2-7; 12 positions agree with TRBD2. Unmatched junction bases numbered 7, after V lost 5 bases and J lost 2 bases. CDR1 and CDR2 (germline): SGHVS, FQNEAQ. The CDR3 spans 16 residues. The CDR3 reads CASSQDLAGGPYEQYF. The CDR3 nucleotides read TGTGCCAGCAGCCAGGACCTAGCGGGGGGGCCCTACGAGCAGTACTTC.